The next 29 T cell receptor beta chains were all read from a single sample in a study of Graves' ophthalmopathy and Graves' hyperthyroidism (dated by TCRdb to 2016 to 2019). The instrument given in TCRdb is Illumina HiSeq 2000. For repertoire sequencing, the TCR beta CDR3 regions were amplified from RNA transcripts. HTBI primers and the Qiagen OneStep RT-PCR kit were used in a first-round RT-PCR, which was followed by a second-round multiplex PCR, size selection and purification. TCRdb handled the public reads itself, with Q25 trimming in fastp and clone calling in MiXCR, and kept productive beta chains. When rows share a CDR3 protein, they turn into one entry using the most common DNA and genes. The sample table lists more than 1,000,000 distinct CDR3 sequences, 35% to 40% of them with a count of one. Over 8.5% of the sample lies in the top ten. The sample was peripheral blood or thyroid tissue (not recorded which). Receptor source: an adult man with Graves' hyperthyroidism.

Concerning this clonotype itself: A single base separates this from a much larger clone, so it may be a read error. V and J are TRBV7-2 and TRBJ1-1; no clear D gene. This CDR3 region has 16 residues. Germline-derived CDR1 and CDR2 are SGHTA and FQGNSA. The V end was cut by 4 bases, the J end by 0 bases, with 15 bases between. CDR3 DNA: TGTGCCAGCAGCTCTAGCCAGACGCCGGTGAACACTGAAGCTTTCTTT. Translated: CASSSSQTPVNTEAFF.

This clonotype has more than one count but fewer than ten. V gene TRBV10-1 combines with J gene TRBJ2-7, with D tentatively TRBD1 (5 bases). The germline V and J ends were trimmed by 2 bases and 7 bases, with 15 bases remaining between them. The CDR3 length is 14 residues. Per the germline V gene, CDR1 is WNHNN and CDR2 is SYGVQD (reference sequence). Written as DNA, the CDR3 is TGCGCCAGCAGTGAGGGCAGGGTCTTCGAAGAGCAGTACTTC. It translates to CASSEGRVFEEQYF.

A word on this clonotype: An end of the junction does not agree with germline; a read error may underlie this. CDR3 sequence: CSAKDGDF. CDR3 DNA sequence: TGCAGTGCGAAGGACGGGGACTTC. This chain connects TRBV20-1 to TRBJ2-5; the D gene is possibly TRBD2 (5 bases). Germline CDR1 reads DFQATT; CDR2 reads SNEGSKA (reference sequence). The CDR3 extends over 8 amino acids.

This clonotype was counted at least ten times. The chain links TRBV5-8 to TRBJ1-5, with TRBD1 as a possible D gene (6 bases). From germline, CDR1 is SGHTS and CDR2 YDEGEE. Between the trimmed V and J ends, which lost 4 bases and 3 bases, there was a span of 11 bases. CDR3 length equals 14 residues. CDR3 nucleotide sequence: TGTGCCAGCAGCCCCGGACAGCACAATCAGCCCCAGCATTTT. The encoded protein is CASSPGQHNQPQHF.

The chain links TRBV7-2 to TRBJ1-5; no clear D. CDR1 and CDR2 (germline): SGHTA, FQGNSA. The V end was cut by 3 bases, the J end by 11 bases, with 20 bases between. The CDR3 consists of 15 residues. The CDR3 region is CASSFGSGSLETQHF. The CDR3 region has the DNA TGTGCCAGCAGCTTCGGTAGCGGGAGTTTAGAGACCCAGCATTTT.

On this clonotype itself: It may be a read error: a sequence one base away is much more abundant. This chain links TRBV9 with TRBJ2-5; 7 bases line up with TRBD1. This CDR3 has 13 amino acids. V was clipped by 3 bases and J by 6 bases; unmatched bases: 5. Germline loops: CDR1 SGDLS, CDR2 YYNGEE. The CDR3 protein is CASSATGVQTQYF. The CDR3 bases are TGTGCCAGCAGCGCTACAGGGGTACAGACCCAGTACTTC.

The chain is built from TRBV20-1 and TRBJ1-1; weak D call: TRBD1 (5 bases). The length of the CDR3 is 14 residues. Per the germline V gene, CDR1 is DFQATT and CDR2 is SNEGSKA (reference sequence). V lost 2 bases and J lost 4, with 14 bases in between. CDR3: CSARLGGGTTEAFF. The CDR3 nucleotides are TGCAGTGCTAGACTGGGTGGGGGGACCACTGAAGCTTTCTTT.

V gene TRBV20-1 combines with J gene TRBJ2-7; 7 bases align to TRBD1. After removal of 5 bases from V and 4 bases from J, the junction contained 14 bases not matched to a gene. CDR1 and CDR2 (germline): DFQATT, SNEGSKA (reference sequence). This CDR3 region has 15 residues. Here the CDR3 reads CSAPRTGLGEYEQYF. In DNA, the CDR3 is TGCAGTGCTCCACGGACAGGCCTGGGCGAGTACGAGCAGTACTTC.

Ten or more counts support this clonotype. This chain joins TRBV19 and TRBJ1-6, with D possibly TRBD1 on 6 matching bases. From germline, CDR1 is LNHDA and CDR2 SQIVND (reference sequence). V was pared by 4 bases and J by 12 bases, with 16 bases between. The CDR3 length is 14 residues. The CDR3 DNA reads TGTGCCAGTAGTACCCTTGGACAGATTCAACCCCTCCACTTT. Its translation is CASSTLGQIQPLHF.

This clonotype has a count of ten or more. V gene TRBV5-1 combines with J gene TRBJ1-3; D remains unclear. In germline, CDR1 is SGHRS, CDR2 YFSETQ. V was trimmed by 3 bases and J by 2 bases, leaving 6 bases between them. CDR3 size: 13 residues. The CDR3 reads CASSWSAGNTIYF. CDR3 coding DNA: TGCGCCAGCAGCTGGTCGGCTGGAAACACCATATATTTT.

This clonotype was detected many times. The rearrangement links TRBV15 to TRBJ1-1, with a possible D match to TRBD1 (6 bases). The germline gives CDR1 LNHNV, CDR2 YYDKDF (reference sequence). V was cut by 4 bases and J by 0 bases, with 12 bases left in between. This CDR3 region has 15 residues. This CDR3 reads CATSKSGVLNTEAFF. The CDR3 region has the DNA TGTGCCACCAGCAAGTCAGGGGTCCTGAACACTGAAGCTTTCTTT.

There are many counts of this clonotype. The chain joins TRBV7-8 to TRBJ1-1; 10 bases are a match to TRBD1. Germline CDR1 and CDR2: SGHVS and FQNEAQ. The junction had 10 bases not matched to a gene; V was cut back by 5 bases and J by 7 bases. The CDR3 loop spans 15 amino acids. Here the CDR3 DNA reads TGTGCCAGCAGCCCAGGGGACAGGGGTTTGGTTGAAGCTTTCTTT. Encoded protein: CASSPGDRGLVEAFF.

The chain is built from TRBV5-1 and TRBJ2-7, with 9 bases matching TRBD1. Germline CDR1 is SGHRS and CDR2 is YFSETQ. V trimming: 4 bases; J trimming: 4 bases; junction bases outside the gene matches: 9. CDR3 length equals 15 residues. CDR3 in DNA: TGCGCCAGCAGCCGGGGGACAGGGACTTTTTACGAGCAGTACTTC. It codes for CASSRGTGTFYEQYF.

This clonotype was counted at least ten times. The CDR3: CSAAGTGASGYTF. The DNA of the CDR3 is TGCAGCGCTGCCGGGACAGGGGCGTCTGGCTACACCTTC. The chain carries TRBV29-1 and TRBJ1-2, with 10 bases identical to TRBD1. CDR3 length equals 13 residues. Germline V gene sequence: CDR1 SQVTM, CDR2 ANQGSEA. J was trimmed by 7 bases and V by 7 bases; bases with no gene match: 9.

The chain recombines TRBV20-1 with TRBJ1-1, with D possibly matching TRBD1 (6 bases). Germline CDR1 DFQATT, CDR2 SNEGSKA (reference sequence). The length of the CDR3 is 13 residues. With 6 bases removed from V and 7 bases from J, the gap between germline ends came to 18 bases. The CDR3 DNA sequence: TGCAGTGCCAACCCTAGCGGGGGCGGTGAAGCTTTCTTT. Protein product: CSANPSGGGEAFF.

The chain employs TRBV7-9 and TRBJ2-6, with D tentatively TRBD1 (5 bases). V was trimmed by 2 bases and J by 2 bases, leaving 10 bases between them. The germline V gene encodes CDR1 SEHNR and CDR2 FQNEAQ (reference sequence). This CDR3 is 16 amino acids long. The CDR3 coding sequence is TGTGCCAGCAGCTTAAGTGGCAGGGCTGGGGCCAACGTCCTGACTTTC. Its protein is CASSLSGRAGANVLTF. Full variable domain (outside the CDR3, taken from reference TRBV7-9 and TRBJ2-6): DTGVSQNPRHKITKRGQNVTFRCDPISEHNRLYWYRQTLGQGPEFLTYFQNEAQLEKSRLLSDRFSAERPKGSFSTLEIQRTEQGDSAMYLCASSLSGRAGANVLTFGAGSRLTVL.

In this sample, this clonotype turned up many times. This rearrangement joins TRBV29-1 to TRBJ1-1; D remains unclear. Germline V gene lookup returns CDR1 SQVTM and CDR2 ANQGSEA. This CDR3 region has 10 residues. V lost 7 bases, J lost 7 bases, and 10 bases lay in between. The CDR3, as DNA: TGCAGCGCCCTTCGGGTTGAAGCTTTCTTT. Protein sequence: CSALRVEAFF.

This clonotype occurred many times. This chain connects TRBV13 to TRBJ2-7; TRBD2 aligns across 10 bases. Germline V gives CDR1 PRHDT, CDR2 FYEKMQ (reference sequence). This CDR3 spans 14 amino acids. Trimming cost V 1 base and J 6 bases; bases outside gene matches: 3. CDR3 region: CASSLAPSGSEQYF. CDR3 in DNA: TGTGCCAGCAGCTTAGCGCCTAGCGGGAGCGAGCAGTACTTC.

J is TRBJ1-1 and V is TRBV2, with 8 bases that match TRBD1. V lost 6 bases and J lost 3; bases outside the gene matches: 6. Germline V CDR1 and CDR2: SNHLY, FYNNEI. There are 14 residues in the CDR3. The CDR3 loop reads CASRLQGADTEAFF. The DNA of the CDR3 is TGTGCCAGCAGACTGCAGGGGGCCGACACTGAAGCTTTCTTT.

This clonotype occurred many times. The rearrangement uses TRBV7-9 and TRBJ2-2; 8 bases line up with TRBD1. Trimming at V came to 6 bases and at J to 4 bases, leaving 10 bases not matched to a gene. The CDR3 length is 16 residues. Germline V gives CDR1 SEHNR, CDR2 FQNEAQ (reference sequence). As DNA, the CDR3 is TGTGCCAGCAGAGGAGCAGGGGGCTTGGTCACCGGGGAGCTGTTTTTT. It translates to CASRGAGGLVTGELFF.

This clonotype was detected ten times or more. CDR3 in amino acids: CASSQESSGSYEQYF. The CDR3 nucleotides read TGTGCCAGCAGCCAAGAGTCTAGCGGGTCCTACGAGCAGTACTTC. V usage is TRBV14 and J usage is TRBJ2-7; 8 nucleotides align to TRBD2. The V and J ends lost 0 bases and 1 base, in that order; junction bases with no gene match: 2. Germline assignment: CDR1 SGHDN and CDR2 FVKESK. The CDR3 covers 15 residues.

This clonotype was counted once. The chain recombines TRBV12-3 or TRBV12-4 with TRBJ1-6; perhaps TRBD1 as D (5 bases). This CDR3 comprises 16 residues. Trimming left V 7 bases short and J 4 bases short, with 17 bases between. CDR3 coding DNA: TGTGCCAGCATTAGGACGGCGGGACTGTATAATTCACCCCTCCACTTT. The encoded protein is CASIRTAGLYNSPLHF.

For the CDR3, the DNA is TGCAGCGTTGATACTGGGCAGGCCACCTCCTACGAGCAGTACTTC. This encodes CSVDTGQATSYEQYF. The gene calls are TRBV29-1 and TRBJ2-7; D unclear. This CDR3 comprises 15 residues. Per germline, CDR1 SQVTM and CDR2 ANQGSEA. V shed 3 bases and J shed 0 bases, with 15 bases lying between them.

The chain combines TRBV7-3 with TRBJ2-7; 9 nucleotides agree with TRBD2. V lost 4 bases, J lost 0 bases, and 19 bases stayed unmatched. This CDR3 is built from 20 residues. Germline V CDR1 and CDR2: SGHTA, FQGTGA. The CDR3 DNA is TGTGCCAGCAGCTCACCTCCAGGTGGGCTAGCGGGGTTTGCCTCCTACGAGCAGTACTTC. Translated: CASSSPPGGLAGFASYEQYF.

This clonotype was picked up many times. This rearrangement joins TRBV10-3 to TRBJ2-7, with D possibly TRBD2 on 7 matching bases. This CDR3 comprises 13 residues. Trimming stripped 6 bases from V and 5 bases from J, with 14 bases between. Per germline, CDR1 ENHRY and CDR2 SYGVKD. CDR3 nucleotide sequence: TGTGCCATCAGGGGAGGGACATTCGACGAGCAGTACTTC. Translating gives CAIRGGTFDEQYF.

Remarks on this clonotype: A clone one base away is much larger, so this may be a read error. The conserved phenylalanine or tryptophan normally closing the CDR3 is absent here, so this likely arose from a read error. The V and J genes are TRBV9 and TRBJ1-4; maybe TRBD1 (6 bases). This CDR3 spans 16 amino acids. Germline assignment: CDR1 SGDLS and CDR2 YYNGEE. V gave up 4 bases and J gave up 8 bases, with 21 bases separating them. DNA of the CDR3: TGTGCCAGCAGCAGTCGGGACACCTCGGCGGGGGAAAAACTGTTTTTG. This translates into CASSSRDTSAGEKLFL.

This clonotype was found many times. The V gene is TRBV20-1, the J gene TRBJ2-7; D not certain. V gave up 0 bases and J gave up 0 bases, with 15 bases separating them. The CDR3 totals 16 residues. Per the germline V gene, CDR1 is DFQATT and CDR2 is SNEGSKA (reference sequence). CDR3 amino acids: CSARDIAPSASYEQYF. The CDR3 nucleotides read TGCAGTGCTAGAGACATCGCTCCCTCGGCCTCCTACGAGCAGTACTTC.

This clonotype was picked up many times. The chain combines TRBV5-8 with TRBJ1-4, with D perhaps matching TRBD1 (6 bases). The germline V gene encodes CDR1 SGHTS and CDR2 YDEGEE. The CDR3 is made up of 14 amino acids. Trimming stripped 4 bases from V and 4 bases from J, with 11 bases between. CDR3 residues: CASSEGVVNEKLFF. The CDR3 DNA is TGTGCCAGCAGCGAGGGGGTTGTTAATGAAAAACTGTTTTTT.

The rearrangement uses TRBV29-1 and TRBJ2-7; TRBD1 matches at 7 bases. CDR3 length: 14 amino acids. Germline lookup yields CDR1 SQVTM and CDR2 ANQGSEA. After removal of 8 bases from V and 3 bases from J, the junction contained 13 bases not matched to a gene. This chain's CDR3 is CSSRPTGQDYEQYF. The CDR3 bases are TGCAGCAGTCGACCGACAGGGCAGGACTACGAGCAGTACTTC.